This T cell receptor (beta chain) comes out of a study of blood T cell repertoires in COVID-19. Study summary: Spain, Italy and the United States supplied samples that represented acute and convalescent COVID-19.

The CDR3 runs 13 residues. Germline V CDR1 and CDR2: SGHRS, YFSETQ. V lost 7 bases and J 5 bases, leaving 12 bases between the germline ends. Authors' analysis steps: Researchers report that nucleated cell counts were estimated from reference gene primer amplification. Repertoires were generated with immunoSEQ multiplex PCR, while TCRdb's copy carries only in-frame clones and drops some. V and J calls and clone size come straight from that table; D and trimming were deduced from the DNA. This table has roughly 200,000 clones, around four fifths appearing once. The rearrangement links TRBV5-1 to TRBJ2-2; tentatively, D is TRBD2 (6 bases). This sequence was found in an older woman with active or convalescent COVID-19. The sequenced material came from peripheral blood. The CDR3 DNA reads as TGCGCCAGCCGGGACTCCCGAACCGGGGAGCTGTTTTTT. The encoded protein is CASRDSRTGELFF.